The sample holds a few counts of the clone carrying this T cell receptor (beta chain). Its antigen is unidentified. CDR3 length equals 12 residues. Deletions cut 6 bases from V and 2 bases from J, with 7 bases between. Looked up from germline, CDR1 is SGHRS and CDR2 is YFSETQ. These data come from a study of response to subunit inactivated influenza vaccine. The study's findings and limits: Researchers suggested that each seasonal influenza vaccination recruits few new T cells.

TCRdb reprocessed the RT-PCR reads via MiXCR and lists one record per CDR3 protein. The data hold about 650,000 distinct CDR3 sequences, with 12% to 15% observed a single time. The TCR was taken from a man in his fifties who received an inactivated influenza vaccine. Sample: PBMCs from blood, taken 14 days before vaccination. This chain uses TRBV5-1 with TRBJ2-3, with D uncertain. CDR3 amino acids: CASIDFTDTQYF. In DNA form, the CDR3 reads TGCGCCAGCATTGACTTCACAGATACGCAGTATTTT.